The table lists the clone carrying this TCR beta chain with a few counts. Its antigen is as yet unknown. V gave up 9 bases and J gave up 6 bases, with 17 bases separating them. The CDR3 has 13 amino acids. Germline-derived CDR1 and CDR2 are MDHEN and SYDVKM. Donors each provided around 9 milliliters of peripheral blood. This sample was included in a study of blood T cells in healthy people across ages. With a J-beta primer mix and a sample-barcoded 5' primer, a second PCR ran roughly 6 to 12 cycles. Every individual sample yielded 2.5 million or more paired-end reads (each containing CDR3). TCRdb ran MiXCR on the 5' RACE reads and lists one entry per CDR3 protein. The table includes some 710,000 distinct CDR3 sequences, approximately 22% detected once. Study findings and constraints: Naive T cell percentage showed a strong correlation with the diversity of TCR beta.

The V call is TRBV28, the J call TRBJ1-1, with D possibly being TRBD1 (5 bases). The TCR was taken from a man between 65 and 79 years old in good health. Sequencing was done on a sample of blood. The DNA of the CDR3 is TGTGCCAGTCGGGAGGCCAGGGCCCCTGAAGCTTTCTTT. Translating gives CASREARAPEAFF.